This TCR beta chain emerged from a study of technical replicates of blood from a few donors. The data were produced by immunoSEQ multiplex PCR, yet TCRdb's version contains in-frame clones alone and is incomplete. The sample contains roughly 56,000 clones, more than 90% of which appear only once. Trimming left V 1 base short and J 3 bases short, with 22 bases between. The CDR3 totals 19 residues. The V gene's germline CDR1 is SGHAT and CDR2 FQNNGV. Sequenced: PBMCs. This receptor was obtained from a human donor in good health. Some clones in this sample may be carry-over from other donors' samples. The chain is built from TRBV11-2 and TRBJ2-1; D might be TRBD1 (6 bases). The CDR3 DNA follows: TGTGCCAGCAGCTTAGGTTCCCGGGCAGGGGCAGGGGACTACAATGAGCAGTTCTTC. Amino acid sequence: CASSLGSRAGAGDYNEQFF.